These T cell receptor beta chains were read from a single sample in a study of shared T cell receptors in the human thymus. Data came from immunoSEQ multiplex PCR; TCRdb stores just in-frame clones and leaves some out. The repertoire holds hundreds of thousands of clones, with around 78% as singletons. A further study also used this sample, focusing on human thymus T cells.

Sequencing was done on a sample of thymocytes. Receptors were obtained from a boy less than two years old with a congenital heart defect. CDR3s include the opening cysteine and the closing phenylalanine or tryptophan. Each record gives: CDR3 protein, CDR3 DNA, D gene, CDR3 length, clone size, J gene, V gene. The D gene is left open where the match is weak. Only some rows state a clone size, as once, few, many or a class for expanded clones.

cdr3_aa: CASSQEGEGPSTSGANVLTF
cdr3_nt: TGTGCCAGCAGCCAAGAAGGCGAGGGCCCTTCTACCTCTGGGGCCAACGTCCTGACTTTC
d_call: -
cdr3_length: 20
clone_size: -
j_call: TRBJ2-6
v_call: TRBV14

cdr3_aa: CASSLAVAGGPSYEQYF
cdr3_nt: TGTGCCAGCAGCTTAGCTGTAGCGGGAGGGCCCTCCTACGAGCAGTACTTC
d_call: TRBD2
cdr3_length: 17
clone_size: -
j_call: TRBJ2-7
v_call: TRBV7-2

cdr3_aa: CASSSRQSPYEQYF
cdr3_nt: TGTGCCAGCAGCTCCAGACAGTCCCCCTACGAGCAGTACTTC
d_call: -
cdr3_length: 14
clone_size: -
j_call: TRBJ2-7
v_call: TRBV11-2

cdr3_aa: CASSYGGANEQFF
cdr3_nt: TGCGCCAGCAGTTATGGCGGAGCAAATGAGCAGTTCTTC
d_call: -
cdr3_length: 13
clone_size: -
j_call: TRBJ2-1
v_call: TRBV4-3

cdr3_aa: CASSPPQWEKNIQYF
cdr3_nt: TGTGCCAGCAGCCCTCCACAGTGGGAGAAAAACATTCAGTACTTC
d_call: -
cdr3_length: 15
clone_size: -
j_call: TRBJ2-4
v_call: TRBV7-8

cdr3_aa: CARHRGANYGYTF
cdr3_nt: TGTGCCAGACACAGGGGGGCTAACTATGGCTACACCTTC
d_call: TRBD1
cdr3_length: 13
clone_size: few
j_call: TRBJ1-2
v_call: TRBV2

cdr3_aa: CALRLASYEQYF
cdr3_nt: TGCGCCTTACGACTAGCCTCCTACGAGCAGTACTTC
d_call: TRBD2
cdr3_length: 12
clone_size: -
j_call: TRBJ2-7
v_call: TRBV4-1

cdr3_aa: CASNTLTVGPLTSGYEQYF
cdr3_nt: TGTGCCAGCAATACCCTGACGGTTGGGCCCTTGACTAGCGGGTACGAGCAGTACTTC
d_call: TRBD2
cdr3_length: 19
clone_size: once
j_call: TRBJ2-7
v_call: TRBV27

cdr3_aa: CASSRTPEGAYNEQFF
cdr3_nt: TGTGCCAGCAGTAGAACCCCGGAGGGTGCCTACAATGAGCAGTTCTTC
d_call: -
cdr3_length: 16
clone_size: -
j_call: TRBJ2-1
v_call: TRBV27

cdr3_aa: CSIKGQGLYEQYF
cdr3_nt: TGCAGCATTAAGGGACAGGGCCTCTACGAGCAGTACTTC
d_call: TRBD1
cdr3_length: 13
clone_size: -
j_call: TRBJ2-7
v_call: TRBV29-1

cdr3_aa: CASSEGGGLVCDEQFF
cdr3_nt: TGTGCCAGCAGTGAAGGAGGTGGCCTAGTATGCGATGAGCAGTTCTTC
d_call: -
cdr3_length: 16
clone_size: -
j_call: TRBJ2-1
v_call: TRBV6-1

cdr3_aa: CASSQAFGLAGSQETQYF
cdr3_nt: TGCGCCAGCAGCCAAGCATTCGGACTAGCGGGATCTCAAGAGACCCAGTACTTC
d_call: TRBD2
cdr3_length: 18
clone_size: -
j_call: TRBJ2-5
v_call: TRBV4-1

cdr3_aa: CASRKAGGEYNEQFF
cdr3_nt: TGCGCCAGCAGGAAAGCGGGGGGAGAATACAATGAGCAGTTCTTC
d_call: TRBD2
cdr3_length: 15
clone_size: -
j_call: TRBJ2-1
v_call: TRBV5-1

cdr3_aa: CASSNPGLGFYNEQFF
cdr3_nt: TGTGCCAGTAGTAACCCGGGACTAGGGTTCTACAATGAGCAGTTCTTC
d_call: TRBD2
cdr3_length: 16
clone_size: -
j_call: TRBJ2-1
v_call: TRBV19

cdr3_aa: CASSPHRAGKTTLNTEAFF
cdr3_nt: TGTGCCAGCAGCCCCCACCGGGCGGGAAAGACGACTCTGAACACTGAAGCTTTCTTT
d_call: -
cdr3_length: 19
clone_size: -
j_call: TRBJ1-1
v_call: TRBV5-4

cdr3_aa: CASSLGQGSGNEQFF
cdr3_nt: TGTGCCAGCAGTTTAGGGCAGGGGTCAGGCAATGAGCAGTTCTTC
d_call: -
cdr3_length: 15
clone_size: -
j_call: TRBJ2-1
v_call: TRBV27

cdr3_aa: CASSIDRMNTEAFF
cdr3_nt: TGTGCCAGTAGTATTGACAGAATGAACACTGAAGCTTTCTTT
d_call: -
cdr3_length: 14
clone_size: -
j_call: TRBJ1-1
v_call: TRBV19

cdr3_aa: CASSESTYEQYF
cdr3_nt: TGCGCCAGCAGTGAGTCCACCTACGAGCAGTACTTC
d_call: -
cdr3_length: 12
clone_size: -
j_call: TRBJ2-7
v_call: TRBV10-2

cdr3_aa: CASKTPGLQSSYNEQFF
cdr3_nt: TGTGCCAGCAAAACACCGGGACTCCAAAGCTCCTACAATGAGCAGTTCTTC
d_call: -
cdr3_length: 17
clone_size: -
j_call: TRBJ2-1
v_call: TRBV2

cdr3_aa: CASSPPPPLTYSGNGYTF
cdr3_nt: TGTGCCAGCAGTCCCCCCCCTCCCCTAACGTACTCTGGTAATGGCTACACCTTC
d_call: -
cdr3_length: 18
clone_size: -
j_call: TRBJ1-2
v_call: TRBV28

cdr3_aa: CAWSVIPSGRTSYNEQFF
cdr3_nt: TGTGCCTGGAGTGTAATCCCTAGCGGGAGGACTTCCTACAATGAGCAGTTCTTC
d_call: TRBD2
cdr3_length: 18
clone_size: -
j_call: TRBJ2-1
v_call: TRBV30

cdr3_aa: CASNGRDSFHQPQHF
cdr3_nt: TGTGCCAGCAACGGACGGGACAGTTTTCATCAGCCCCAGCATTTT
d_call: -
cdr3_length: 15
clone_size: once
j_call: TRBJ1-5
v_call: TRBV21-1

cdr3_aa: CASRRAGGSETQYF
cdr3_nt: TGTGCCAGCCGACGAGCGGGAGGGAGTGAGACCCAGTACTTC
d_call: TRBD2
cdr3_length: 14
clone_size: -
j_call: TRBJ2-5
v_call: TRBV5-8

cdr3_aa: CASSFRPGQGVRGNQPQHF
cdr3_nt: TGTGCCAGCAGTTTCCGCCCAGGACAGGGGGTAAGGGGCAATCAGCCCCAGCATTTT
d_call: TRBD1
cdr3_length: 19
clone_size: -
j_call: TRBJ1-5
v_call: TRBV27

cdr3_aa: CASSQGPLAPGQTSYEQYF
cdr3_nt: TGTGCCAGCAGCCAAGGTCCGCTGGCCCCGGGACAGACCTCCTACGAGCAGTACTTC
d_call: TRBD1
cdr3_length: 19
clone_size: -
j_call: TRBJ2-7
v_call: TRBV4-2

cdr3_aa: CASSSYRARSYNEQFF
cdr3_nt: TGCGCCAGCAGCTCATACAGGGCTCGCTCCTACAATGAGCAGTTCTTC
d_call: -
cdr3_length: 16
clone_size: -
j_call: TRBJ2-1
v_call: TRBV5-1

cdr3_aa: CASSLDPLAAINEQFF
cdr3_nt: TGTGCCAGCAGCTTAGACCCTCTAGCGGCCATTAATGAGCAGTTCTTC
d_call: TRBD2
cdr3_length: 16
clone_size: -
j_call: TRBJ2-1
v_call: TRBV7-3

cdr3_aa: CASSDPSGRTEQYF
cdr3_nt: TGTGCCAGCAGTGATCCTAGCGGGAGGACCGAGCAGTACTTC
d_call: TRBD2
cdr3_length: 14
clone_size: -
j_call: TRBJ2-7
v_call: TRBV2

cdr3_aa: CAWSVRLAGDTQYF
cdr3_nt: TGTGCCTGGAGTGTACGGCTAGCAGGAGATACGCAGTATTTT
d_call: -
cdr3_length: 14
clone_size: few
j_call: TRBJ2-3
v_call: TRBV30

cdr3_aa: CASSPSSRNQPQHF
cdr3_nt: TGTGCCAGCAGCCCTAGCAGCCGGAATCAGCCCCAGCATTTT
d_call: -
cdr3_length: 14
clone_size: -
j_call: TRBJ1-5
v_call: TRBV7-2

cdr3_aa: CASSLYEAGISLSETQYF
cdr3_nt: TGTGCCAGCAGCTTATATGAGGCGGGAATATCACTCTCAGAGACCCAGTACTTC
d_call: -
cdr3_length: 18
clone_size: few
j_call: TRBJ2-5
v_call: TRBV7-6

cdr3_aa: CASSQQGAGAEAFF
cdr3_nt: TGTGCCAGCAGCCAACAGGGGGCAGGGGCTGAAGCTTTCTTT
d_call: TRBD1
cdr3_length: 14
clone_size: -
j_call: TRBJ1-1
v_call: TRBV9

cdr3_aa: CASSVGNGHGKSTDTQYF
cdr3_nt: TGTGCCAGCAGCGTCGGAAATGGACATGGGAAGTCCACAGATACGCAGTATTTT
d_call: -
cdr3_length: 18
clone_size: -
j_call: TRBJ2-3
v_call: TRBV9